This T cell receptor beta chain was recorded in a study of siplizumab effects on memory and regulatory T cells (dated by TCRdb to the late 2010s). A note on the overall study: The study examined how the anti-CD2 antibody siplizumab affects alloreactive T-cell subsets in allogeneic mixed lymphocyte reactions built from human PBMCs.

What the authors observed across the whole study: Roughly 75-97% of proliferating CD4+ or CD8+ clones could not be assigned a naive or memory phenotype. Of the alloreactive CD4+ clones that could be mapped, the Treg-derived share averaged 68.8% with siplizumab compared with 25% to 30% in control reactions. The cumulative frequency of alloreactive sequences that could be traced back to unstimulated CD4+ memory T cells was significantly reduced by siplizumab. Compared with memory T cells, unstimulated naive T cells appeared more diverse, and naive cells seemed to make a substantial contribution to the alloresponse. Because sequences below about 10^-5 frequency were poorly captured, only a minor fraction of alloreactive clones could be mapped to unstimulated subsets. The suppressive function of proliferating Tregs from siplizumab cultures was not functionally confirmed.

To note about this clone: What this receptor recognizes is not known. Per-base qualities were not stored, and no clone one base away is much larger.

The junction carries 9 bases between V and J, which are trimmed by 2 bases and 4 bases respectively. From the cysteine through the phenylalanine, the CDR3 covers 14 amino acids. Kept here is only the CDR3 DNA, which spans 42 bases and is read in frame from base 1. In the germline V gene, CDR1 corresponds to SGHRS and CDR2 to YFSETQ. Libraries were made using the immunoSEQ multiplex PCR assay. Each sample had some 96,000 TCR templates assayed by the deep sequencing platform. Genomic DNA extracted from sorted T cells was used for TCRbeta CDR3 sequencing. The original methods were these. The R programming language was used for the clonal analysis of the TCRbeta CDR3 data. Alloreactive CD4+ and CD8+ clones were defined by comparing unstimulated samples with post-reaction CFSE-low samples. Alloreactive CD4+ clones were assigned to regulatory or non-regulatory origin by matching sequences to sorted unstimulated Treg and non-Treg repertoires. This immuneACCESS table, as held by TCRdb, lists in-frame sequences with V and J called but not all clones. Of the missing ones, under half trace to an unresolved V gene in checked studies; the others have no known cause. V, J and clone size derive from that table, while D and trimming were established from the DNA sequence. Here the sample has some 96,000 clones; 75% to 95% occur a single time. The top ten clonotypes cover 0.13% to 0.15% of the sample.

TCRbeta CDR3 sequencing was performed on sorted unstimulated T cells and on proliferating T cells recovered from mixed lymphocyte reactions. Fresh whole blood from ten HLA-typed healthy donors served as the source for isolating PBMCs. The sample taken for sequencing was CD4+ T cells sorted from blood. The chain was built from TRBV5-1 and TRBJ2-2; the D segment could be TRBD2, given 5 matching bases. This clonotype originated in a human donor in good health. The CDR3 protein sequence reads: CASSLRETTGELFF. The sequenced DNA is TGCGCCAGCAGCTTACGGGAAACCACCGGGGAGCTGTTTTTT.